This T cell receptor beta chain was captured in a study of early T cells in non-severe SARS-CoV-2 infection. Study background: Investigators sequenced bulk RNA drawn from unsorted whole blood, and chains remained unpaired.

The TCR library protocol was used to attach unique molecular identifiers. These identifiers were attached to individual cDNA molecules. TCRdb re-called the 5' RACE reads through MiXCR, storing one row per CDR3 protein. Of around 50,000 distinct CDR3 sequences in the sample, 6% to 8% are singletons; the top ten hold roughly 5%. This clonotype turned up a few times. Its matching antigen is unknown. Germline lookup yields CDR1 MNHEY and CDR2 SVGAGI. V lost 1 base and J lost 4, with 14 bases in between. The CDR3 totals 15 residues. Study-wide findings and caveats: Anti-spike CD8 responses were favored by VDJdb matching, which missed private and CD4 specificities.

This TCR derives from an adult who was a healthcare worker with PCR-confirmed SARS-CoV-2 infection or an uninfected control (not recorded which). J is TRBJ2-7 and V is TRBV6-5, with D possibly being TRBD2 (7 bases). Sequencing was performed on whole blood. The chain's CDR3 is CASSYLGGASYEQYF. CDR3 nucleotides: TGTGCCAGCAGTTACTTAGGGGGGGCTTCGTACGAGCAGTACTTC.